The entry below gives a single T cell receptor beta chain sequence along with its context. The antigen is unknown. Trimming at V came to 6 bases and at J to 6 bases, leaving 10 bases not matched to a gene. The CDR3 extends over 14 amino acids. Germline V gene data show CDR1 as SGHKS and CDR2 as YYEKEE (reference sequence). The table came from immunoSEQ multiplex PCR; TCRdb's copy has only in-frame clones and leaves some out. The table has 85,000 to 100,000 clones, 85% to 95% seen once. The entry originates in a study of graft-versus-host responses after intestinal transplantation. Study as a whole: Grafts that recipients had were multivisceral, liver-intestinal, or isolated intestinal transplants. Every recipient underwent anti-thymocyte globulin induction, then tacrolimus and steroids for roughly 3 years.

Sequencing used unstimulated CD8+ T cells sorted from spleen or lymph node cells, obtained before intestinal transplant. The receptor was derived from a human donor who received an intestinal transplant. The chain links TRBV5-5 to TRBJ2-7; 9 nucleotides align to TRBD1. CDR3 coding DNA: TGTGCCAGCATGGGGGGGACAGGGATCTTCGAGCAGTACTTC. Translating gives CASMGGTGIFEQYF.